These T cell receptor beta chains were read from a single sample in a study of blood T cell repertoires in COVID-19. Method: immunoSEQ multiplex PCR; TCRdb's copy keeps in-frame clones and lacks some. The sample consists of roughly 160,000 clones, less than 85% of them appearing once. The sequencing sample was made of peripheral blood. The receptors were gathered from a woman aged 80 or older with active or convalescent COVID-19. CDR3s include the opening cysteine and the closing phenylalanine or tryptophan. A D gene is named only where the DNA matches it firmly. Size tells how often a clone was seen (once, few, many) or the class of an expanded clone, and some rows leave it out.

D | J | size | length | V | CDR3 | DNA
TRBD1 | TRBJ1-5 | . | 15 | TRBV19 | CASRMTGGRNQPQHF | TGTGCCAGTAGAATGACAGGGGGCCGCAATCAGCCCCAGCATTTT
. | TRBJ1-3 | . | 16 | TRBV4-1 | CASSQPGRGTGNTIYF | TGCGCCAGCAGCCAACCAGGGAGGGGAACTGGAAACACCATATATTTT
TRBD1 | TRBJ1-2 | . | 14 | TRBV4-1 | CASSQDDRGYGYTF | TGCGCCAGCAGCCAAGATGACAGGGGCTATGGCTACACCTTC
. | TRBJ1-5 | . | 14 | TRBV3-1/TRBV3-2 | CASSRRQGGQPQHF | TGTGCCAGCAGCCGACGACAAGGTGGTCAGCCCCAGCATTTT
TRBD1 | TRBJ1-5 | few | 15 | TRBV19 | CASSIGQGAGQPQHF | TGTGCCAGTAGTATAGGACAGGGGGCCGGTCAGCCCCAGCATTTT
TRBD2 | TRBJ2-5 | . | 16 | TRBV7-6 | CASSLEGGRAGKTQYF | TGTGCCAGCAGCTTAGAAGGCGGGAGGGCCGGGAAGACCCAGTACTTC
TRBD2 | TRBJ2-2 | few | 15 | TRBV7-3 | CASSAAGANTGELFF | TGTGCCAGCAGCGCAGCGGGGGCGAACACCGGGGAGCTGTTTTTT
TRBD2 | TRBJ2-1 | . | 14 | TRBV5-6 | CASTGTSGRDEQFF | TGTGCCAGCACTGGGACTAGCGGGAGGGATGAGCAGTTCTTC
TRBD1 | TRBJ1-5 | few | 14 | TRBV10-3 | CAISFGQGDQPQHF | TGTGCCATCAGTTTTGGGCAGGGGGATCAGCCCCAGCATTTT
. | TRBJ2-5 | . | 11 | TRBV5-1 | CASRTRETQYF | TGCGCCAGCAGGACCAGGGAGACCCAGTACTTC
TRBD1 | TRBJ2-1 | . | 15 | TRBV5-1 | CASSITGGSYNEQFF | TGCGCCAGCAGCATCACAGGGGGCTCGTACAATGAGCAGTTCTTC
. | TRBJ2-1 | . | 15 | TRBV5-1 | CASSKATTELHEQFF | TGCGCCAGCAGCAAAGCCACAACGGAGCTACATGAGCAGTTCTTC
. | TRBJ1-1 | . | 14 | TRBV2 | CASGASNRGTEAFF | TGTGCCAGCGGCGCAAGCAATCGGGGCACTGAAGCTTTCTTT
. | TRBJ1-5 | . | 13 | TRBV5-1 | CASSPQGDQPQHF | TGCGCCAGCAGCCCACAGGGAGACCAGCCCCAGCATTTT
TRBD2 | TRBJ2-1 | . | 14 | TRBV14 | CASSQDLAGVRQFF | TGTGCCAGCAGCCAAGATCTAGCGGGAGTGCGGCAGTTCTTC
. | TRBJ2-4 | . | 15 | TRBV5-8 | CASSLPGGAKNIQYF | TGTGCCAGCAGCTTGCCCGGAGGGGCCAAAAACATTCAGTACTTC
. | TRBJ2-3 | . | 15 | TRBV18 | CASSPRAAETDTQYF | TGTGCCAGCTCACCACGAGCAGCGGAGACAGATACGCAGTATTTT
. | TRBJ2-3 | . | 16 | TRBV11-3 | CASSSGAAGSTDTQYF | TGTGCCAGCAGCTCCGGTGCGGCGGGCAGCACAGATACGCAGTATTTT
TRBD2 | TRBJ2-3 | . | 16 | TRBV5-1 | CASSLGLAETTDTQYF | TGCGCCAGCAGCTTGGGGCTAGCGGAGACCACAGATACGCAGTATTTT
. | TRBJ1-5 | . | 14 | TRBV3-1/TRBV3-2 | CASSQGTGTQPQHF | TGTGCCAGCAGCCAAGGCACAGGTACTCAGCCCCAGCATTTT
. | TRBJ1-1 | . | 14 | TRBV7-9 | CASSRVWGPIGAFF | TGTGCCAGCAGCCGGGTGTGGGGCCCAATTGGAGCTTTCTTT
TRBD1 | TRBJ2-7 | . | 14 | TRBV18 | CASSPGTASYEQYF | TGTGCCAGCTCCCCCGGGACAGCGTCCTACGAGCAGTACTTC
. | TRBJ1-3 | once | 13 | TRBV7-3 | CASSQGQGNTIYF | TGTGCCAGCAGCCAGGGTCAGGGAAACACCATATATTTT
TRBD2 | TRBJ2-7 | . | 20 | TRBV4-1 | CASSQGSPTGTSGSSYEQYF | TGCGCCAGCAGCCAAGGCTCCCCTACCGGGACTAGCGGGAGCTCCTACGAGCAGTACTTC
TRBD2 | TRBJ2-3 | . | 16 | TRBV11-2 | CASSLRLARSTDTQYF | TGTGCCAGCAGCTTGAGACTAGCGAGGAGCACAGATACGCAGTATTTT
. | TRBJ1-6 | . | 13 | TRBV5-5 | CASSLLADSPLHF | TGTGCCAGCAGCTTATTAGCCGATTCACCCCTCCACTTT
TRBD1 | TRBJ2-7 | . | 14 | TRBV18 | CASSPRDRGYEQYF | TGTGCCAGCTCACCGCGGGACAGGGGCTACGAGCAGTACTTC
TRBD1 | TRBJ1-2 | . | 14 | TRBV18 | CASSPNRDSYGYTF | TGTGCCAGCTCACCAAACCGGGACAGCTATGGCTACACCTTC
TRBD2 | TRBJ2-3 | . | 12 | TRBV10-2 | CASALAGDTQYF | TGCGCCAGCGCCCTAGCGGGAGATACGCAGTATTTT